This T cell receptor beta chain was obtained from a study of cytomegalovirus exposure and HLA in healthy donors. For the study at large: The same platform was used for the 120 validation repertoires and the 650 to 800 first-cohort repertoires, a later analysis reported.

Generated by immunoSEQ multiplex PCR, the TCRdb table keeps only in-frame clones and is missing some. The table lists 80,000 to 95,000 clones, 90% to 97% of them singletons. Study observations and caveats: In the 120 or so validation repertoires, roughly 94% of cluster scores exceeded 0, per a later analysis.

J was trimmed by 4 bases and V by 2 bases; bases with no gene match: 4. The CDR3 spans 16 residues. Germline CDR1 reads MNHEY; CDR2 reads SMNVEV (reference sequence). Note on this clone: Its target is not known.

The sequenced sample was PBMCs. The chain uses TRBV27 and TRBJ2-3; TRBD2 matches 12 bases. This TCR was recovered from a woman aged 18-29 years in good health and CMV-seronegative. CDR3 nucleotides: TGTGCCAGCAGTTTACTCAGACTAGCGGGAGCAGATACGCAGTATTTT. Its protein product is CASSLLRLAGADTQYF.